Following are 21 T cell receptor beta chains from one sample sequenced in a study of blood T cells in healthy people across ages. Alongside a J-beta primer mix, a sample-barcoded 5' primer served in a second PCR lasting about 6 to 11 cycles. MiXCR was run by TCRdb on the 5' RACE reads, yielding one entry per CDR3 protein. There are fewer than 900,000 distinct CDR3 sequences in the sample; about half occur only once, and approximately 32% lies in the top ten. Sequencing was carried out using blood. These receptors were taken from a woman aged 60-70 years in good health.

V gene TRBV24-1 combines with J gene TRBJ2-5; D may be TRBD2 (5 bases). This CDR3 region has 17 residues. Germline V gene sequence: CDR1 KGHDR, CDR2 SFDVKD. The germline V and J ends were trimmed by 3 bases and 11 bases, with 27 bases remaining between them. In DNA form, the CDR3 reads TGTGCCACCAGTGATCCCTCCACTTTAGCGTTGGGGAATGAGCAGTACTTC. Translated, it gives CATSDPSTLALGNEQYF.

This chain joins TRBV27 and TRBJ1-2, with 7 bases fitting TRBD1. The CDR3 is 14 amino acids. Trimming cost V 4 bases and J 7 bases; bases outside gene matches: 9. Germline CDR1 MNHEY, CDR2 SMNVEV (reference sequence). Here the CDR3 DNA reads TGTGCCAGCAGTTCGAGGACAGGTCCCGGTGGCTACACCTTC. It is translated as CASSSRTGPGGYTF.

This clonotype was seen only a few times. V and J are TRBV9 and TRBJ2-2; 7 positions match TRBD1. Trimming cost V 7 bases and J 4 bases; bases outside gene matches: 4. Germline V lookup: CDR1 SGDLS, CDR2 YYNGEE. The length of the CDR3 is 13 residues. CDR3 amino acids: CASGRGPTGELFF. The CDR3 DNA follows: TGTGCCAGCGGAAGGGGGCCCACCGGGGAGCTGTTTTTT.

The sample holds a few counts of this clonotype. The chain couples TRBV9 to TRBJ2-3; D uncertain. There are 17 residues in the CDR3. CDR1 SGDLS and CDR2 YYNGEE come from the germline V gene. V dropped 6 bases and J dropped 0 bases, with 20 bases sitting between them. In DNA form, the CDR3 reads TGTGCCAGCACCTCATCTGGAAGTTTTGGTAGCACAGATACGCAGTATTTT. Translated, it gives CASTSSGSFGSTDTQYF.

The chain carries TRBV6-2 or TRBV6-3 and TRBJ2-7; 10 bases align to TRBD1. V dropped 5 bases and J dropped 6; count of bases not matched to a gene: 4. The CDR3 sequence is 13 residues long. The V gene's germline CDR1 is MNHEY and CDR2 SVGEGT. In DNA form, the CDR3 reads TGTGCCAGCAGTGCCGGGACAGGGGCCGAGCAGTACTTC. Residues: CASSAGTGAEQYF.

Of note for this clonotype: A much larger clone lies a single base off, so this may be a read error. This sequence joins TRBV5-1 and TRBJ2-7, with 7 positions matching TRBD1. V gave up 4 bases and J gave up 4 bases; unmatched junction bases: 8. Germline CDR1 and CDR2: SGHRS and YFSETQ. This CDR3 comprises 14 residues. As DNA, the CDR3 is TGCGCCAGCAGCCCTCAGACAGGGCAGTACGAGCAGTACTTC. Translated, it gives CASSPQTGQYEQYF.

The J gene is TRBJ1-2, the V gene TRBV18; D call uncertain. Germline lookup yields CDR1 KGHSH and CDR2 LQKENI. There are 13 residues in the CDR3. V lost 6 bases, J lost 7 bases, and 15 bases lay in between. The DNA of the CDR3 is TGTGCCAGCTCTATAACGCAGTTCAGTGGCTACACCTTC. It is translated as CASSITQFSGYTF.

The J gene is TRBJ2-2, the V gene TRBV5-1; no firm D call. The germline gives CDR1 SGHRS, CDR2 YFSETQ. This CDR3 contains 13 residues. V was shortened by 0 bases and J by 8 bases, with 8 bases between the two germline ends. This chain's CDR3 is CASSLGGEGELFF. In DNA form, the CDR3 reads TGCGCCAGCAGCTTGGGAGGCGAGGGGGAGCTGTTTTTT. Drawing the rest from reference TRBV5-1 and TRBJ2-2, the complete variable domain is KAGVTQTPRYLIKTRGQQVTLSCSPISGHRSVSWYQQTPGQGLQFLFEYFSETQRNKGNFPGRFSGRQFSNSRSEMNVSTLELGDSALYLCASSLGGEGELFFGEGSRLTVL.

The CDR3 region has the DNA TGCAGTGCTAGGTTGAGGGCGAGGCAAGAGACCCAGTTCTTC. Encoded protein: CSARLRARQETQFF. The rearrangement links TRBV20-1 to TRBJ2-5, with D possibly matching TRBD2 (5 bases). Judging by the DNA end, TRBJ2-1 fits better; the J call may be wrong. Per the germline V gene, CDR1 is DFQATT and CDR2 is SNEGSKA (reference sequence). The CDR3 has 14 residues.

A note on this clonotype: Just one base apart from a much larger clone, this may be a read error. The CDR3 DNA sequence: TGTGCCAGCAGTCCGTGGACTAGCGACCACAATGAGCAGTTCTTC. Its protein is CASSPWTSDHNEQFF. V and J are TRBV12-3 or TRBV12-4 and TRBJ2-1; 9 bases fit TRBD2. The CDR3 totals 15 residues. V dropped 5 bases and J dropped 5; count of bases not matched to a gene: 7.

V is TRBV6-1 and J is TRBJ2-1, with D perhaps TRBD1 or TRBD2 (6 bases each). Trimming took off 0 bases at V and 3 bases at J, with 15 bases between the two ends. Germline V CDR1 and CDR2: MNHNS, SASEGT. CDR3 size: 17 residues. CDR3 sequence (DNA): TGTGCCAGCAGTGAAGCCAGGGTGGGGGGCTTCTACAATGAGCAGTTCTTC. Translation: CASSEARVGGFYNEQFF.

This clonotype was found a few times. The rearrangement links TRBV7-2 to TRBJ2-1, with D possibly TRBD2 on 6 matching bases. The CDR3 has 16 amino acids. The V end lost 5 bases, the J end lost 3 bases, and 17 bases lay between the germline ends. Per the germline V gene, CDR1 is SGHTA and CDR2 is FQGNSA. CDR3 protein: CASSRDSQKSYNEQFF. The CDR3 region has the DNA TGTGCCAGCAGCCGGGACTCCCAAAAAAGCTACAATGAGCAGTTCTTC.

This clonotype turned up a few times. The chain employs TRBV12-3 or TRBV12-4 and TRBJ2-1; 12 positions agree with TRBD2. V trimming: 6 bases; J trimming: 4 bases; junction bases outside the gene matches: 4. The length of the CDR3 is 15 residues. CDR3 residues: CASSSTSGRYNEQFF. The CDR3 DNA reads TGTGCCAGCAGCTCGACTAGCGGGAGATACAATGAGCAGTTCTTC.

The chain combines TRBV20-1 with TRBJ2-3; D possibly corresponds to TRBD2 (6 bases). CDR3 size: 14 residues. The germline CDR1 and CDR2 sequences are DFQATT and SNEGSKA (reference sequence). V was cut by 3 bases and J by 7 bases, with 17 bases left in between. The CDR3 region has the DNA TGCAGTGCTAGCGGGGGAGTGTTCATCAATACGCAGTATTTT. It is translated as CSASGGVFINTQYF.

This clonotype occurred a few times. The V gene is TRBV20-1, the J gene TRBJ2-5; D is ambiguous. Germline lookup yields CDR1 DFQATT and CDR2 SNEGSKA (reference sequence). There are 14 residues in the CDR3. With 6 bases removed from V and 5 bases from J, the gap between germline ends came to 19 bases. CDR3 in DNA: TGCAGTGCCGCCCCCCTAGGGCCGCGGGAGACCCAGTACTTC. This sequence encodes CSAAPLGPRETQYF.

This rearrangement joins TRBV5-6 to TRBJ1-5; D unresolved. The CDR3 consists of 14 residues. Looked up from germline, CDR1 is SGHDT and CDR2 is YYEEEE. V was shortened by 4 bases and J by 7 bases, with 15 bases between the two germline ends. CDR3 nucleotides: TGTGCCAGCAGCCTCGCGGACGAGGGACAGCCCCAGCATTTT. It codes for CASSLADEGQPQHF.

A word on this clonotype: One end of the junction varies from germline; a read error may be responsible. The rearrangement joins TRBV7-9 to TRBJ1-6, with D possibly TRBD1 on 5 matching bases. The CDR3 sequence is 13 residues long. Germline V lookup: CDR1 SEHNR, CDR2 FQNEAQ (reference sequence). The CDR3 bases are TGTGCCAGCAGCTTAGCTGGGGACTCACCCCCCCACTTT. It encodes CASSLAGDSPPHF.

This clonotype was seen a few times. The rearrangement joins TRBV30 to TRBJ2-7; D unclear. Germline V CDR1 and CDR2: GTSNPN, SVGIG (reference sequence). The CDR3 is 11 residues long. V was shortened by 0 bases and J by 2 bases, with 2 bases between the two germline ends. Written as DNA, the CDR3 is TGTGCCTGGAGTGTGGCCTACGAGCAGTACTTC. Amino acid sequence: CAWSVAYEQYF.

This clonotype was picked up a small number of times. The CDR3 sequence is CASRWGAETQYF. The CDR3 DNA reads TGTGCCAGCAGATGGGGGGCGGAGACCCAGTACTTC. V is TRBV7-2 and J is TRBJ2-5; possibly TRBD1 or TRBD2 for D (6 bases each). Germline values: CDR1 SGHTA, CDR2 FQGNSA. CDR3 size: 12 residues. The V end was cut by 6 bases, the J end by 5 bases, with 10 bases between.

Worth noting for this clonotype: This may be a read error: a much more frequent sequence differs by one nucleotide. The chain carries TRBV5-1 and TRBJ1-4, with 9 bases aligning to TRBD1. The germline gives CDR1 SGHRS, CDR2 YFSETQ. Trimming at V came to 4 bases and at J to 1 base, leaving 5 bases not matched to a gene. The CDR3 runs 16 residues. In DNA form, the CDR3 reads TGCGCCAGCAGCCCCGGGACAGGGAGAACTAATGAAAAACTGTTTTTT. It yields the protein CASSPGTGRTNEKLFF.

The chain recombines TRBV5-4 with TRBJ2-4, with 11 bases that match TRBD2. The closer fit of TRBJ2-7 to the DNA end suggests the J call may be wrong. The CDR3 is made up of 15 amino acids. CDR1 and CDR2 (germline): SGHNT, YYREEE (reference sequence). The DNA of the CDR3 is TGTGCCAGCAGCACTGGGACTAGCGGACCCTACGAGCAGTACTTC. Translation: CASSTGTSGPYEQYF.